These T cell receptor beta chains were read from a single sample in a study of shared clonotypes between healthy human individuals. TCRdb's copy holds only in-frame clones and misses some; the assay was immunoSEQ multiplex PCR. The sample records 2 million to 2.5 million clones, almost 96% being singletons. Sequencing input: naive CD4+ T cells sorted from blood. These TCRs come from a man aged 18 to 29 in good health. Each CDR3 is given with its conserved first and last residue. Each record gives: V gene, J gene, clone size, D gene, CDR3 DNA, CDR3 protein. D genes are given only for firm matches. Clone size is not always given. Where it is, it says once, few, many or a class for expanded clones.

TRBV6-5,TRBJ2-7,NA,NA,TGTGCCAGCAGTTACACCTACGGGAGAGACTACGAGCAGTACTTC,CASSYTYGRDYEQYF
TRBV4-1,TRBJ2-7,NA,TRBD1,TGCGCCAGCAGCCAAGAAAAGGCAGGGGGCTCCTACGAGCAGTACTTC,CASSQEKAGGSYEQYF
TRBV6-1,TRBJ1-4,NA,TRBD1,TGTGCCAGCAGTGAAGGGCCGGGACAGATTGAAAAACTGTTTTTT,CASSEGPGQIEKLFF
TRBV27,TRBJ2-7,NA,TRBD1,TGTGCCAGCAGGGTCGGGACAGGGGGATCGTACGAGCAGTACTTC,CASRVGTGGSYEQYF
TRBV11-3,TRBJ2-1,NA,TRBD2,TGTGCCAGCAGCTTAGGGCGGGGGTCCTACAGTGAGCAGTTCTTC,CASSLGRGSYSEQFF
TRBV14,TRBJ2-4,once,NA,TGTGCCCGAACAGCAGGGAACCCTTTAGGCGTAGCCAAAAACATTCAGTACTTC,CARTAGNPLGVAKNIQYF
TRBV4-1,TRBJ2-2,NA,TRBD1,TGCGCCAGCAGTAACGACAGGGCTCGTGGCACCGGGGAGCTGTTTTTT,CASSNDRARGTGELFF
TRBV6-5,TRBJ2-7,NA,NA,TGTGCCAGCAGTTTTCGGGAGCGGACCTACGAGCAGTACTTC,CASSFRERTYEQYF
TRBV30,TRBJ1-2,once,NA,TGTGCCTGGAGCGCACAGGGTACTAATCAGGGCTACACCTTC,CAWSAQGTNQGYTF
TRBV19,TRBJ1-3,few,NA,TGTGCCAGTAGTATCTCCGGAACAGGCCCTGGAAACACCATATATTTT,CASSISGTGPGNTIYF
TRBV10-3,TRBJ2-5,NA,NA,TGTGCCATCAGTGAGTCGGGGCTAGAAGAGACCCAGTACTTC,CAISESGLEETQYF
TRBV5-1,TRBJ1-2,NA,NA,TGCGCCAGCAGCTTGAGCCGGGCTAACTATGGCTACACCTTC,CASSLSRANYGYTF
TRBV29-1,TRBJ2-7,NA,NA,TGCAGCGGGTGGGACGGCTCCTACGAGCAGTACTTC,CSGWDGSYEQYF
TRBV30,TRBJ2-3,NA,NA,TGTGCCTGGAGGCGATTAGCAGATACGCAGTATTTT,CAWRRLADTQYF
TRBV7-3,TRBJ2-7,NA,TRBD2,TGTGCCAGCAGCTTAAGCCTAGCGGGGCCCTTTGAGCAGTACTTC,CASSLSLAGPFEQYF
TRBV4-3,TRBJ2-2,few,NA,TGCGCCAGCAGTGCCGGGGAGCTGTTTTTT,CASSAGELFF
TRBV9,TRBJ1-1,NA,TRBD1,TGTGCCAGCAGCGTAGGGGGTCGGACAGGGGGTACGAACACTGAAGCTTTCTTT,CASSVGGRTGGTNTEAFF
TRBV7-2,TRBJ2-4,NA,TRBD1,TGTGCCAGCAGCTTAGCAGAGGGACAGGGGAAAAACATTCAGTACTTC,CASSLAEGQGKNIQYF
TRBV10-3,TRBJ2-1,NA,TRBD2,TGTGCCATCCGACTAGCCAATGAGCAGTTCTTC,CAIRLANEQFF
TRBV5-1,TRBJ2-3,NA,NA,TGCGCCAGCAGCTTGGATCCGGGGAGCACAGATACGCAGTATTTT,CASSLDPGSTDTQYF
TRBV9,TRBJ2-5,NA,NA,TGTGCCAGCAGCGTAGCTTTGAGGGATCATCAAGAGACCCAGTACTTC,CASSVALRDHQETQYF
TRBV19,TRBJ1-5,NA,NA,TGTGCCAGCCACACACAAGGTCCTGGTTTGCATTTT,CASHTQGPGLHF
TRBV6-5,TRBJ1-5,NA,NA,TGTGCCAGCAGTGCCAGCGCGAATCAGCCCCAGCATTTT,CASSASANQPQHF
TRBV5-6,TRBJ1-4,NA,TRBD1,TGTGCCAGCAGCTTGGCCCCGACAGGGAATGAAAAACTGTTTTTT,CASSLAPTGNEKLFF
TRBV9,TRBJ2-3,NA,TRBD2,TGTGCCAGCAGCAAGACTAGCGCAGACACAGATACGCAGTATTTT,CASSKTSADTDTQYF
TRBV6-1,TRBJ2-2,NA,TRBD2,TGTGCCAGCAGTGGACTAGCGGGAGGAACCGGGGAGCTGTTTTTT,CASSGLAGGTGELFF
TRBV7-9,TRBJ2-3,NA,NA,TGTGCCAGCAGCCCTCCGGGACGAAATACAGATACGCAGTATTTT,CASSPPGRNTDTQYF
TRBV27,TRBJ2-7,NA,TRBD1,TGTGCCAGCAGTTTTTTCCGGGACAGGGGGCACGAGCAGTACTTC,CASSFFRDRGHEQYF
TRBV4-1,TRBJ2-7,NA,TRBD1,TGCGCCAGCAGCCAAGCCCGGGACAGGGGGTCCTACGAGCAGTACTTC,CASSQARDRGSYEQYF
TRBV7-2,TRBJ2-7,NA,NA,TGTGCCAGCAGTTCTCCAGGGGGGCCCTCCTACGAGCAGTACTTC,CASSSPGGPSYEQYF
TRBV7-2,TRBJ2-2,NA,TRBD1,TGTGCCAGCAGCTTGGGACAGCCCACCGGGGAGCTGTTTTTT,CASSLGQPTGELFF
TRBV27,TRBJ2-1,NA,TRBD1,TGTGCCAGCAGCCCCTTGGGACAGCTCTACAATGAGCAGTTCTTC,CASSPLGQLYNEQFF
TRBV6-1,TRBJ2-5,NA,NA,TGTGCCAGCAGTGAATTGGACAAAAAAGAGACCCAGTACTTC,CASSELDKKETQYF
TRBV30,TRBJ2-2,NA,TRBD1,TGTGCCTGGAGTCCCACAGGGGGCCCCGGGGAGCTGTTTTTT,CAWSPTGGPGELFF
TRBV10-3,TRBJ2-3,NA,TRBD2,TGTGCCACTGGGACTACTAGCACAGATACGCAGTATTTT,CATGTTSTDTQYF
TRBV6-5,TRBJ2-1,NA,TRBD1,TGTGCCAGCAGCACAGGACAGGCCTACAATGAGCAGTTCTTC,CASSTGQAYNEQFF
TRBV6-5,TRBJ1-5,NA,NA,TGTGCCAGCAGTCCGGGACGGAACTTGCCCCAGCATTTT,CASSPGRNLPQHF
TRBV30,TRBJ1-6,once,NA,TGTGCCTGGAGTGTAAGCAGGGGAGGTTCACCCCTCCACTTT,CAWSVSRGGSPLHF
TRBV19,TRBJ1-5,NA,NA,TGTGCCAGTAGGGACGAACCGCAACCCCAGCATTTT,CASRDEPQPQHF
TRBV11-2,TRBJ1-5,NA,NA,TGTGCCAGCAGCGCCGGGCTAATAAATCAGCCCCAGCATTTT,CASSAGLINQPQHF
TRBV18,TRBJ1-5,NA,NA,TGTGCCAGCTCACCGGGAGGCAATCAGCCCCAGCATTTT,CASSPGGNQPQHF
TRBV27,TRBJ2-5,NA,TRBD2,TGTGCCAGCAGTTTATCGGCGCTAGCGGGAAATACCCAGTACTTC,CASSLSALAGNTQYF
TRBV27,TRBJ1-5,NA,NA,TGTGCCAGCAGGGGTTCTACAGGTTGGAATAGCAATCAGCCCCAGCATTTT,CASRGSTGWNSNQPQHF
TRBV19,TRBJ1-1,NA,NA,TGTGCCAGTAGTACAGGACGGGTTATGAACACTGAAGCTTTCTTT,CASSTGRVMNTEAFF
TRBV11-3,TRBJ2-5,NA,TRBD2,TGTGCCAGCAGCCATCTAGCGGAAGAGACCCAGTACTTC,CASSHLAEETQYF
TRBV18,TRBJ1-2,NA,NA,TGTGCCAGCTCACAGGTCAGGGGCGGTGGCTACACCTTC,CASSQVRGGGYTF
TRBV4-2,TRBJ1-3,NA,NA,TGTGCCAGCAGCCAAACAGGGAACTCTGGAAACACCATATATTTT,CASSQTGNSGNTIYF
TRBV12-5,TRBJ2-7,NA,NA,TGTGCTAGTGGACCCCAGGGTGGATCCTACGAGCAGTACTTC,CASGPQGGSYEQYF
TRBV4-3,TRBJ2-1,once,TRBD2,TGCGCCAGCAGCCAAGAGGCTAGCGGGAGGGCCTACAATGAGCAGTTCTTC,CASSQEASGRAYNEQFF
TRBV11-2,TRBJ2-5,once,NA,TGTGCCAGCAGTGGGGGACTCCAAGAGACCCAGTACTTC,CASSGGLQETQYF
TRBV2,TRBJ2-7,NA,TRBD1,TGTGCCAGCAGGACGGACAGGGCAGGATACGAGCAGTACTTC,CASRTDRAGYEQYF
TRBV5-4,TRBJ2-7,once,NA,TGTGCCAGCAGCTTAAGGGGACGCCTGCCGCCTTCCTACGAGCAGTACTTC,CASSLRGRLPPSYEQYF
TRBV6-6,TRBJ2-7,NA,NA,TGTGCCAGCAGTTACGGACTGCGGTGGCACGAGCAGTACTTC,CASSYGLRWHEQYF
TRBV30,TRBJ2-3,NA,NA,TGTGCCTGGAGTGTATCTGGGGCCGGCACAGATACGCAGTATTTT,CAWSVSGAGTDTQYF
TRBV23-1,TRBJ1-4,once,NA,TGCGCCAGCAGTGAGTACGTAGCAACTAATGAAAAACTGTTTTTT,CASSEYVATNEKLFF
TRBV6-6,TRBJ2-1,NA,TRBD2,TGTGCCAGCAGTCCCACCGGGACTAGCAATGAGCAGTTCTTC,CASSPTGTSNEQFF
TRBV2,TRBJ1-1,NA,NA,TGTGCCAGCAGTAACAGGGAGGGGGGCACTGAAGCTTTCTTT,CASSNREGGTEAFF
TRBV27,TRBJ2-7,NA,TRBD1,TGTGCCAGCAGTTTCCGGCAGGGGGCCTCCGAGCAGTACTTC,CASSFRQGASEQYF
TRBV6-6,TRBJ1-4,NA,NA,TGTGCCAGCAGTCATGGGGACTCTAAGGGTGAAAAACTGTTTTTT,CASSHGDSKGEKLFF